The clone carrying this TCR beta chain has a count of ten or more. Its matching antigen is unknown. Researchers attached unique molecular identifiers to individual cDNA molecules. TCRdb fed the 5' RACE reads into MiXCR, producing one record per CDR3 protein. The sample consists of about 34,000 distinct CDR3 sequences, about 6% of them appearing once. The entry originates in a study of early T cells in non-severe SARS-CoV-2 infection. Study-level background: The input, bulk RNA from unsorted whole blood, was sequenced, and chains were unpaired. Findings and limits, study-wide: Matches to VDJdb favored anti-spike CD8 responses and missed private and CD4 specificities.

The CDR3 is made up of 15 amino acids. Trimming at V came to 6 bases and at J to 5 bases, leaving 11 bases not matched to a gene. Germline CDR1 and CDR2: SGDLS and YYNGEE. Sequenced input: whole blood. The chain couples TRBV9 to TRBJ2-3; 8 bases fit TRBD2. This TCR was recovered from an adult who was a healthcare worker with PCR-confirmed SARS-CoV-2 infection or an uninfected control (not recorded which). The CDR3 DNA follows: TGTGCCAGCAACCTAAGCGGGGGCCGCGGAGATACGCAGTATTTT. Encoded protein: CASNLSGGRGDTQYF. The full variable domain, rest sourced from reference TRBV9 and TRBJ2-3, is DSGVTQTPKHLITATGQRVTLRCSPRSGDLSVYWYQQSLDQGLQFLIQYYNGEERAKGNILERFSAQQFPDLHSELNLSSLELGDSALYFCASNLSGGRGDTQYFGPGTRLTVL.